This T cell receptor (beta chain) was identified in a study of long-term antiretroviral therapy in people with HIV (dated by TCRdb to 2021 to 2024). Context from the whole study: The earliest samples were collected roughly a decade before the 2015 WHO recommendation for immediate ART, at a time when ART was usually postponed until CD4 counts fell. A retrospective serial study tested whether changes in peripheral blood TRB repertoire composition and diversity were associated with ART initiation and durable HIV suppression. The cohort contributed about 200 cryopreserved PBMC samples from 25 to 35 adults with confirmed HIV infection, collected serially over a mean of approximately 6 years (range 1-12). Eleven of the 30 participants with HIV were female. No cross-contamination during QIAcube processing was seen in test extractions of a monoclonal T-cell line run alongside around 30 polyclonal samples. The paper as a whole reports these results and caveats: The samples were dated from 2004 to 2017, and the ART regimens that were used may be less effective than current ART regimens. Because cell numbers in pre-ART samples were limited, unsorted PBMC were profiled instead of sorted CD4+ and CD8+ T cells. Inferences about post-ART repertoire changes were limited because no data were available on ART adherence, viral resistance or therapy changes. CDR3 length ranges in HIV repertoires were narrower than in controls, and network structure suggested an antigen-experienced repertoire with only a slight naive shift after ART. The repertoire was dominated across all time points by expanded TRB clones identified before ART initiation, although this dominance was seen to fluctuate and to decrease in many PLHIV after ART. A significant increase in TRB diversity was found to be associated with ART initiation, although TRB diversity was observed to remain significantly below that of transplant donor controls even after long-term ART. Because PBMC availability was limited, only the TCR beta chain was sequenced, with no alpha chain pairing.

Participants were included only if at least one PBMC sample before ART initiation and at least two post-ART samples were available. All participants with HIV were treated in the United States of America. Before DNA extraction, cryopreserved samples of roughly 0.9-11 million PBMC were thawed and washed. At the time of the earliest PBMC sample for each participant with HIV, ages ranged from about 23 to 60 years. Each participant contributed PBMC samples from 1-4 timepoints before ART initiation and 2-8 timepoints after ART initiation, with a median of 7 samples. Serial HIV viral load, CD4+ T-cell count, ART history and demographic data were obtained for every participant. A Qiagen kit on a QIAcube was used to extract genomic DNA from unsorted PBMC, with samples processed in batches of 12. Sequencing of the TRB variable region was done with the immunoSEQ hsTCRB v3.0 assay at survey level resolution. The targeted TRB sequencing depth was about 40,000-55,000 T-cell genomes per sample. An Illumina MiSeq with a v3 150-cycle kit was used to sequence the pooled TRB libraries. The study's own analysis went as follows. Repertoire analysis was performed in R inside a reproducible Nextflow workflow that covered QC, data transformation and analysis. Custom analyses were implemented in LymphoSeq2, an R package for AIRR-Seq data exploration. After excluding several samples that yielded fewer than 5000 total TRB sequences, 188 HIV repertoires remained for analysis. Among the 180 to 200 HIV repertoires that were kept, 59 were collected before ART initiation and roughly 130 were collected after ART initiation. Repertoires were downsampled to 5000 TRB nucleotide sequences, with summary statistics averaged over 100 downsampling iterations. Only TRB sequences with CDR3 regions of at least seven amino acids were retained for analysis. Two measures captured diversity: a Shannon entropy-derived clonality score and the Gini coefficient. In the repertoire networks, any two of the top 5000 CDR3 amino acid sequences were linked whenever the two sequences differed by an edit distance of one. Antigen specificity groups and MHC restriction were predicted for TRB CDR3 amino acid sequences with GLIPH2. CDR3 amino acid sequences were matched against VDJdb and McPAS-TCR to flag known CMV, EBV, HIV or tissue antigen associations. Pre-ART, post-ART and control groups were compared with Wilcoxon signed-rank tests and Holm-Bonferroni correction. What TCRdb holds here is the immuneACCESS table cut down to in-frame rearrangements. Part of the clones is not present; checked against another copy, under half of the missing clones reflect an unresolved V gene, and the others are unexplained. The V and J calls and clone size are taken from that table; D and trimming were inferred from the DNA. The sample table shows about 33,000 clones, and about 80% are seen once. In total, the top ten clones hold roughly 6.6% of the sample.

Reading from cysteine to phenylalanine, the CDR3 counts 15 amino acids. The kept DNA is CDR3 alone, 45 bases in frame from the first base. Here V drops 4 bases and J drops 2 bases, and the junction holds 3 bases not matched to any gene. The germline V gene sets CDR1 to SNHLY and CDR2 to FYNNEI. This clone was counted a few times. Its antigen is unknown. Per-nucleotide qualities are absent, and no much larger clonotype sits a single base away. The sample was unsorted PBMCs, taken 2 years after starting antiretroviral therapy. This receptor was identified in a woman aged 45-60 years with HIV. The chain links TRBV2 with TRBJ1-5, with 9 middle bases fitting TRBD1. The nucleotides are TGTGCCAGCAGTGGGACAGGGGTTGGCAATCAGCCCCAGCATTTT. This gives the protein CASSGTGVGNQPQHF.